This is a list of T cell receptor beta chains from one sample in a study of blood T cell repertoires in COVID-19. Assay: immunoSEQ multiplex PCR; the TCRdb copy retains only in-frame clones and omits some. Of around 200,000 clones listed, approximately 78% are singletons. Sequenced material: peripheral blood. These receptor sequences come from an elderly woman with acute or convalescent COVID-19. Both conserved end residues are part of each CDR3. D genes are given only for firm matches. The size of a clone is reported for some rows only, either as once, few or many, or as a class for expanded clones.

clone size: .; D gene: .; V gene: TRBV11-3; J gene: TRBJ1-1; CDR3 DNA: TGTGCCAGCAGCTTAGGGGGTCCGATGTGGGGCAACACTGAAGCTTTCTTT; CDR3 protein: CASSLGGPMWGNTEAFF
clone size: .; D gene: TRBD1; V gene: TRBV5-1; J gene: TRBJ1-3; CDR3 DNA: TGCGCCAGCAGCTCCGGGACAGGGGGAAACACCATATATTTT; CDR3 protein: CASSSGTGGNTIYF
clone size: .; D gene: .; V gene: TRBV10-3; J gene: TRBJ2-1; CDR3 DNA: TGTGCCATCAGTCGGGGGGCCAGCTCCTACAATGAGCAGTTCTTC; CDR3 protein: CAISRGASSYNEQFF
clone size: once; D gene: TRBD2; V gene: TRBV27; J gene: TRBJ2-1; CDR3 DNA: TGTGCCAGCAGTGGGGGGGAGGGCCACTACAATGAGCAGTTCTTC; CDR3 protein: CASSGGEGHYNEQFF
clone size: .; D gene: .; V gene: TRBV27; J gene: TRBJ2-3; CDR3 DNA: TGTGCCAGCAGTTTCCGGGGCACAGATACGCAGTATTTT; CDR3 protein: CASSFRGTDTQYF
clone size: .; D gene: TRBD2; V gene: TRBV5-4; J gene: TRBJ2-1; CDR3 DNA: TGTGCCAGCAGCTTGGAGGGACTAGCTCTCGATGAGCAGTTCTTC; CDR3 protein: CASSLEGLALDEQFF
clone size: .; D gene: TRBD1; V gene: TRBV5-6; J gene: TRBJ1-1; CDR3 DNA: TGTGCCAGCAGCTTTATCGATACCACCGGACAGGCTGAAGCTTTCTTT; CDR3 protein: CASSFIDTTGQAEAFF
clone size: .; D gene: .; V gene: TRBV7-7; J gene: TRBJ2-1; CDR3 DNA: TGTGCTAGCAGCCCCCTGGGGAGCTCCTACAATGAGCAGTTCTTC; CDR3 protein: CASSPLGSSYNEQFF
clone size: .; D gene: .; V gene: TRBV4-1; J gene: TRBJ2-3; CDR3 DNA: TGCGCCAGCAGCCTCTTGGGACTGGTTGCTTCGGATACGCAGTATTTT; CDR3 protein: CASSLLGLVASDTQYF
clone size: .; D gene: .; V gene: TRBV6-1; J gene: TRBJ1-6; CDR3 DNA: TGTGCCAGCAGTGAACGGCTACGACTACTATCACCCCTCCACTTT; CDR3 protein: CASSERLRLLSPLHF
clone size: .; D gene: TRBD1; V gene: TRBV7-2; J gene: TRBJ1-5; CDR3 DNA: TGTGCCAGCAGCTTAGGTGGACAGGGGGTTCAGCCCCAGCATTTT; CDR3 protein: CASSLGGQGVQPQHF
clone size: .; D gene: TRBD2; V gene: TRBV18; J gene: TRBJ2-3; CDR3 DNA: TGTGCCAGCTCACCCCAGCGGGACACAGATACGCAGTATTTT; CDR3 protein: CASSPQRDTDTQYF
clone size: few; D gene: .; V gene: TRBV12-3/TRBV12-4; J gene: TRBJ1-2; CDR3 DNA: TGTGCCAGCAGTCCCAACAGGGATCGCTACACCTTC; CDR3 protein: CASSPNRDRYTF
clone size: .; D gene: .; V gene: TRBV3-1/TRBV3-2; J gene: TRBJ1-3; CDR3 DNA: TGTGCCAGCAGCCAAGATCGAGGACACTCTGGAAACACCATATATTTT; CDR3 protein: CASSQDRGHSGNTIYF
clone size: .; D gene: .; V gene: TRBV9; J gene: TRBJ1-4; CDR3 DNA: TGTGCCAGCAGCGTTTCCCCAACGGATGAAAAACTGTTTTTT; CDR3 protein: CASSVSPTDEKLFF
clone size: many; D gene: .; V gene: TRBV4-2; J gene: TRBJ1-6; CDR3 DNA: TGTGCCAGCAGCCAAGGAAGGGGCGCGGAATCACCCCTCCACTTT; CDR3 protein: CASSQGRGAESPLHF
clone size: .; D gene: TRBD1; V gene: TRBV5-1; J gene: TRBJ2-2; CDR3 DNA: TGCGCCAGCAGCATGGCCAGTTCGGGACAGGGGGACGCCGGGGAGCTGTTTTTT; CDR3 protein: CASSMASSGQGDAGELFF
clone size: .; D gene: .; V gene: TRBV11-2; J gene: TRBJ1-6; CDR3 DNA: TGTGCCAGCAGCTCACAGGGAAGTAATTCACCCCTCCACTTT; CDR3 protein: CASSSQGSNSPLHF
clone size: .; D gene: TRBD1; V gene: TRBV27; J gene: TRBJ2-7; CDR3 DNA: TGTGCCAGCAGTCCGCGACAGGGGGCCTACGAGCAGTACTTC; CDR3 protein: CASSPRQGAYEQYF
clone size: .; D gene: .; V gene: TRBV4-3; J gene: TRBJ1-4; CDR3 DNA: TGCGCCAGCAGCCAAGATCGCAGGTCTAATGAAAAACTGTTTTTT; CDR3 protein: CASSQDRRSNEKLFF
clone size: few; D gene: .; V gene: TRBV7-2; J gene: TRBJ2-7; CDR3 DNA: TGTGCCAGCAGCTTAGGGAGCCTATACGAGCAGTACTTC; CDR3 protein: CASSLGSLYEQYF
clone size: .; D gene: .; V gene: TRBV20-1; J gene: TRBJ2-1; CDR3 DNA: TGCAGTGCGAGTCCGGTCTCGAGCTACAATGAGCAGTTCTTC; CDR3 protein: CSASPVSSYNEQFF
clone size: .; D gene: .; V gene: TRBV3-1/TRBV3-2; J gene: TRBJ2-5; CDR3 DNA: TGTGCCAGCAGCCAAGTAGTGCAGACCCAGTACTTC; CDR3 protein: CASSQVVQTQYF
clone size: .; D gene: .; V gene: TRBV19; J gene: TRBJ2-7; CDR3 DNA: TGTGCCAGTAGTATTAGCCGGGATACTTACGAGCAGTGCTTC; CDR3 protein: CASSISRDTYEQCF
clone size: .; D gene: .; V gene: TRBV6-2/TRBV6-3; J gene: TRBJ1-5; CDR3 DNA: TGTGCCAGCAGTTCCCAGCTCGGGGGGCAGCCCCAGCATTTT; CDR3 protein: CASSSQLGGQPQHF
clone size: .; D gene: .; V gene: TRBV27; J gene: TRBJ1-2; CDR3 DNA: TGTGCCAGCAGTCCATACAGCGACAGCTCGGGTGGCTACACCTTC; CDR3 protein: CASSPYSDSSGGYTF
clone size: .; D gene: TRBD1; V gene: TRBV6-2/TRBV6-3; J gene: TRBJ1-2; CDR3 DNA: TGTGCCAGCAGTTACCCGACCGGGACAGGCACCAACTATGGCTACACCTTC; CDR3 protein: CASSYPTGTGTNYGYTF
clone size: few; D gene: .; V gene: TRBV5-1; J gene: TRBJ2-2; CDR3 DNA: TGCGCCAGCAGTTACGGACACACCGCGAACACCGGGGAGCTGTTTTTT; CDR3 protein: CASSYGHTANTGELFF
clone size: .; D gene: .; V gene: TRBV27; J gene: TRBJ1-6; CDR3 DNA: TGTGCCAGCAGTACCGACAGAGCCGTTCCCCTCCACTTT; CDR3 protein: CASSTDRAVPLHF
clone size: .; D gene: TRBD1; V gene: TRBV30; J gene: TRBJ2-7; CDR3 DNA: TGTGCCTGGAGTGTACAGGGGGCTCCCGAGCAGTACTTC; CDR3 protein: CAWSVQGAPEQYF
clone size: .; D gene: TRBD1; V gene: TRBV30; J gene: TRBJ1-2; CDR3 DNA: TGTGCCTGGAGTGATACTACAGGGGTCGATGGCTACACCTTC; CDR3 protein: CAWSDTTGVDGYTF
clone size: .; D gene: TRBD1; V gene: TRBV27; J gene: TRBJ1-4; CDR3 DNA: TGTGCCAGCAGCGGACAGGGAGCTTCAACTAATGAAAAACTGTTTTTT; CDR3 protein: CASSGQGASTNEKLFF
clone size: .; D gene: TRBD1; V gene: TRBV5-4; J gene: TRBJ2-1; CDR3 DNA: TGTGCCAGCAGAACTCCGGGACAGGGGAATGAGCAGTTCTTC; CDR3 protein: CASRTPGQGNEQFF
clone size: .; D gene: .; V gene: TRBV6-1; J gene: TRBJ1-1; CDR3 DNA: TGTGCCAGCAGTGACAGGATTGAAGCTTTCTTT; CDR3 protein: CASSDRIEAFF
clone size: .; D gene: .; V gene: TRBV5-1; J gene: TRBJ2-5; CDR3 DNA: TGCGCCAGCAGCTCCGGACAGTTCCAAGAGACCCAGTACTTC; CDR3 protein: CASSSGQFQETQYF
clone size: .; D gene: TRBD1; V gene: TRBV5-6; J gene: TRBJ1-5; CDR3 DNA: TGTGCCAGCAGCTTGTGGAGCGGGACAGGGGTTCAGCCCCAGCATTTT; CDR3 protein: CASSLWSGTGVQPQHF
clone size: .; D gene: TRBD1; V gene: TRBV30; J gene: TRBJ2-7; CDR3 DNA: TGTGCCTGCCCACAGGGGACCACCTACGAGCAGTACTTC; CDR3 protein: CACPQGTTYEQYF
clone size: once; D gene: .; V gene: TRBV11-3; J gene: TRBJ1-1; CDR3 DNA: TGTGCCAGCAGCTCGCGCCGGCCCAGGGGAGACCCGAACACTGAAGCTTTCTTT; CDR3 protein: CASSSRRPRGDPNTEAFF
clone size: .; D gene: .; V gene: TRBV7-9; J gene: TRBJ1-6; CDR3 DNA: TGTGCCAGCAGCCTTGATTCACCCCTCCACTTT; CDR3 protein: CASSLDSPLHF
clone size: few; D gene: TRBD1; V gene: TRBV6-5; J gene: TRBJ2-1; CDR3 DNA: TGTGCCAGCACTAGGGACAGGGCCGTCAATGAGCAGTTCTTC; CDR3 protein: CASTRDRAVNEQFF
clone size: .; D gene: TRBD1; V gene: TRBV29-1; J gene: TRBJ1-6; CDR3 DNA: TGCAGCGCGCGGACAGGAGACTATAATTCACCCCTCCACTTT; CDR3 protein: CSARTGDYNSPLHF
clone size: .; D gene: .; V gene: TRBV4-3; J gene: TRBJ1-2; CDR3 DNA: TGCGCCAGCAGCCCGGACAGTGCGTCAGGTGGCTACACCTTC; CDR3 protein: CASSPDSASGGYTF
clone size: .; D gene: .; V gene: TRBV6-5; J gene: TRBJ2-3; CDR3 DNA: TGTGCCAGCAGCGGGGCGCAGGGGTTTACGCAGTATTTT; CDR3 protein: CASSGAQGFTQYF
clone size: .; D gene: TRBD1; V gene: TRBV5-1; J gene: TRBJ1-2; CDR3 DNA: TGCGCCAGCAGCTCCCGACAGGGATCTAACTATGGCTACACCTTC; CDR3 protein: CASSSRQGSNYGYTF
clone size: .; D gene: .; V gene: TRBV19; J gene: TRBJ1-2; CDR3 DNA: TGTGCCAGTAGTTCCCGTGCGGGTGGCTACACCTTC; CDR3 protein: CASSSRAGGYTF
clone size: .; D gene: TRBD1; V gene: TRBV3-1/TRBV3-2; J gene: TRBJ1-1; CDR3 DNA: TGTGCCAGCAGCCACCCGACAGGGACTGAAGCTTTCTTT; CDR3 protein: CASSHPTGTEAFF
clone size: .; D gene: TRBD1; V gene: TRBV2; J gene: TRBJ2-7; CDR3 DNA: TGTGCCAGCAAAGGGACAGGTCTCTACGAGCAGTACTTC; CDR3 protein: CASKGTGLYEQYF